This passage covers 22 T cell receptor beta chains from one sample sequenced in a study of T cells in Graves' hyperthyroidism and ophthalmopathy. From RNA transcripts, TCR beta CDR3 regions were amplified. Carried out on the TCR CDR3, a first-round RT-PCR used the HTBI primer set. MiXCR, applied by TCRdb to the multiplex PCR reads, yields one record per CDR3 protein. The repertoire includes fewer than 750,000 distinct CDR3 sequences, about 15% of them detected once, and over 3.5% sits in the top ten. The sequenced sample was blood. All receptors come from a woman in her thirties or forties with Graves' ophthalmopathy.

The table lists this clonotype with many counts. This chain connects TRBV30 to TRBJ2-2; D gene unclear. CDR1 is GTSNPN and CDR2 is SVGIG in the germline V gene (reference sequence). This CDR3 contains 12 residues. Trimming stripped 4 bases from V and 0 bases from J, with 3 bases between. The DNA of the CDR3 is TGTGCCTGGAAGGCGAACACCGGGGAGCTGTTTTTT. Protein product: CAWKANTGELFF.

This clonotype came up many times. CDR3 region: CASTWDRGYEQYF. CDR3 bases: TGTGCCAGCACTTGGGACAGGGGATACGAGCAGTACTTC. The rearrangement links TRBV25-1 to TRBJ2-7; TRBD1 aligns across 10 bases. V shed 7 bases, J shed 4 bases, and the junction held 4 bases outside the gene matches. The length of the CDR3 is 13 residues. CDR1 and CDR2 (germline): MGHDK, SYGVNS.

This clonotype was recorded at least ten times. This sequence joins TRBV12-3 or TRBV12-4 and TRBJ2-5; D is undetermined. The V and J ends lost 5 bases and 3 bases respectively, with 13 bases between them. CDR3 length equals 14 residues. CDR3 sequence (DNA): TGTGCCAGCAGTAAAGACATAAGAGAAGAGACCCAGTACTTC. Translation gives CASSKDIREETQYF.

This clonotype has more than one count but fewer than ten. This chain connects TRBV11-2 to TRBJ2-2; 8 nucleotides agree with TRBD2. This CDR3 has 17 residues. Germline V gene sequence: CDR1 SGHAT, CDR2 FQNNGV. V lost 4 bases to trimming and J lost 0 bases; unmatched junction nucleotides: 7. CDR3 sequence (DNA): TGTGCCAGCAGCTCCACCCGGACTAGCCCGAACACCGGGGAGCTGTTTTTT. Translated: CASSSTRTSPNTGELFF.

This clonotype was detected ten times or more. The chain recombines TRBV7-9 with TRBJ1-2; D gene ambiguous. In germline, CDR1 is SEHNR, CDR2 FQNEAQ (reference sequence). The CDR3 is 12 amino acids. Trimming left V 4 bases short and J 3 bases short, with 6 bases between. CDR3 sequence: CASSYEHYGYTF. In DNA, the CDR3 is TGTGCCAGCAGCTACGAACACTATGGCTACACCTTC.

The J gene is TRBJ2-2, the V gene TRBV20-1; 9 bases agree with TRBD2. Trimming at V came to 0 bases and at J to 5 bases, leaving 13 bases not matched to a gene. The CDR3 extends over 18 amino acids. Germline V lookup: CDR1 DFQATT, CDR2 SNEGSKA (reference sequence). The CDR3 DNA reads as TGCAGTGCTAGAGATCTTTTTGGGGCGGGAGGGCCAACCGGGGAGCTGTTTTTT. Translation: CSARDLFGAGGPTGELFF.

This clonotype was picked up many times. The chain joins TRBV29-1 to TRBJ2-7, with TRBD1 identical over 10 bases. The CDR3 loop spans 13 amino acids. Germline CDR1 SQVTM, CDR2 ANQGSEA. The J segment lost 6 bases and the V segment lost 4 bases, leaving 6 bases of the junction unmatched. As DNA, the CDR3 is TGCAGCGTTGGCCGGGACAGGGGCAGCGAGCAGTACTTC. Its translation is CSVGRDRGSEQYF.

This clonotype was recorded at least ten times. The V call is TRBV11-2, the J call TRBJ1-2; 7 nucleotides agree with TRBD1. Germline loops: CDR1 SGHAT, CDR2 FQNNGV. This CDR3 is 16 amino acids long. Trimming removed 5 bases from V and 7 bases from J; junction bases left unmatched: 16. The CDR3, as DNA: TGTGCCAGCAGCCACAGCCCACACAGGGGAACTGGTGGCTACACCTTC. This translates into CASSHSPHRGTGGYTF.

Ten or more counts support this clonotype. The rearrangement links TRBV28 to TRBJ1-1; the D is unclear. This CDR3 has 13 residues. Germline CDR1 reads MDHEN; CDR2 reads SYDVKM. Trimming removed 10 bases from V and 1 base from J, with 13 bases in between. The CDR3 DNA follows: TGTGCCACCTCCCACACCTCGAACACTGAAGCTTTCTTT. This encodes CATSHTSNTEAFF.

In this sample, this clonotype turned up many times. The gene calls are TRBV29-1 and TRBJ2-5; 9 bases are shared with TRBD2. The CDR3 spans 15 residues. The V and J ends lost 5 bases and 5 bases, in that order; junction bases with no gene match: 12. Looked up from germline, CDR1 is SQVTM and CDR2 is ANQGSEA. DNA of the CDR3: TGCAGCGTTACTACGACCACCGGGACTAGCGAGACCCAGTACTTC. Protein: CSVTTTTGTSETQYF.

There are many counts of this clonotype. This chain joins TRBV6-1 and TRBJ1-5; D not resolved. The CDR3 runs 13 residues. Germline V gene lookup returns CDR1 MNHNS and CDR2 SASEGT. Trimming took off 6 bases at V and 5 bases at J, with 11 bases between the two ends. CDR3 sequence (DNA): TGTGCCAGCAGGGAGGCCTACGATCAGCCCCAGCATTTT. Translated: CASREAYDQPQHF.

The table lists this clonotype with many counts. CDR3 coding DNA: TGTGCCAGCAGTGGAGGGACAGGGCCCTATGTTAACTATGGCTACACCTTC. Amino acids: CASSGGTGPYVNYGYTF. The chain couples TRBV2 to TRBJ1-2; 9 nucleotides match TRBD1. There are 17 residues in the CDR3. The germline V gene encodes CDR1 SNHLY and CDR2 FYNNEI. Trimming cost V 4 bases and J 1 base; bases outside gene matches: 10.

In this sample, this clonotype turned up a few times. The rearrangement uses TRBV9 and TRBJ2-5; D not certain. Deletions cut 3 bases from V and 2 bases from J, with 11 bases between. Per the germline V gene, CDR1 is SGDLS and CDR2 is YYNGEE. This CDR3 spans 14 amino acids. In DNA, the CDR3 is TGTGCCAGCAGCGAATCCGGGTCACAAGAGACCCAGTACTTC. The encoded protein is CASSESGSQETQYF.

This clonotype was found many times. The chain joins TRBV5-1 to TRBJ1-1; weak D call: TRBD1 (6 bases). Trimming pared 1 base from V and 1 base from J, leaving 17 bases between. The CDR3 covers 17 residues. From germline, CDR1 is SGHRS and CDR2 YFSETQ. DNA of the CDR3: TGCGCCAGCAGCTTGCCTCAGGACAGCACCCCGAACACTGAAGCTTTCTTT. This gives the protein CASSLPQDSTPNTEAFF.

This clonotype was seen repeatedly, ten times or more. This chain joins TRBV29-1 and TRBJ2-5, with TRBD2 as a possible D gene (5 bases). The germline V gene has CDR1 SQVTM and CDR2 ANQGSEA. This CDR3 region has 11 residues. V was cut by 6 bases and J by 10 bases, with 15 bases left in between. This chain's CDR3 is CSVGPPGIQYF. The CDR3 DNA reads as TGCAGCGTAGGGCCTCCGGGGATCCAGTACTTC.

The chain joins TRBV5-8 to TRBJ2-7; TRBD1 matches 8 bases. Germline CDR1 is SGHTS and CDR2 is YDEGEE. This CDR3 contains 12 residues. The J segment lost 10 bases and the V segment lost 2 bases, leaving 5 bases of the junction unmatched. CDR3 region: CASSFWTGHQYF. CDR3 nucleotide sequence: TGTGCCAGCAGCTTTTGGACAGGGCATCAGTACTTC.

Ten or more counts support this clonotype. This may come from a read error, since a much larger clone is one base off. The CDR3 spells CATSRDWDSRETQYF. The CDR3 DNA follows: TGTGCCACCAGCAGAGATTGGGACAGTCGAGAGACCCAGTACTTC. The V and J genes are TRBV15 and TRBJ2-5; TRBD1 aligns across 7 bases. Germline values: CDR1 LNHNV, CDR2 YYDKDF (reference sequence). Germline trimming cut 0 bases from V and 4 bases from J; bases unmatched to any gene: 5. CDR3 length: 15 residues.

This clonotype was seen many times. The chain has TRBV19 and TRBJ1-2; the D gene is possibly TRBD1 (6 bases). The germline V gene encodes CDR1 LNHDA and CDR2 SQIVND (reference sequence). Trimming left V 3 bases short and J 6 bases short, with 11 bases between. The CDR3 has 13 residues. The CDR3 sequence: CASSINRADGYTF. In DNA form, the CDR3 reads TGTGCCAGTAGTATTAACAGGGCTGATGGCTACACCTTC.

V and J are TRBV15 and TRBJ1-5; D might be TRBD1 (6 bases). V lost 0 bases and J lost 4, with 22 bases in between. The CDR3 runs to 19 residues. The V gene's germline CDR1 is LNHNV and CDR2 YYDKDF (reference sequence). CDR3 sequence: CATSRDGRGRGPKNQPQHF. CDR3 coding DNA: TGTGCCACCAGCAGAGATGGGAGGGGCAGGGGACCGAAAAATCAGCCCCAGCATTTT.

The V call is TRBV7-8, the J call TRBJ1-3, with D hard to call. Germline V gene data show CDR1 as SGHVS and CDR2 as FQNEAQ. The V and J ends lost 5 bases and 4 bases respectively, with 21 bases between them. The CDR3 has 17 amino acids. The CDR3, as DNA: TGTGCCAGCAGCCCCCGAGCACACCAACGCTCCGGAAACACCATATATTTT. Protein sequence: CASSPRAHQRSGNTIYF.

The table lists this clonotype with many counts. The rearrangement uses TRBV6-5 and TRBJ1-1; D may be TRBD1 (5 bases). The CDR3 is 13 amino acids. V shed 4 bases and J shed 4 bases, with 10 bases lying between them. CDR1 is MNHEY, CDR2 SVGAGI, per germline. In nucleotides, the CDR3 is TGTGCCAGCAGTTCGGGGGGGGGCACTGAAGCTTTCTTT. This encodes CASSSGGGTEAFF.

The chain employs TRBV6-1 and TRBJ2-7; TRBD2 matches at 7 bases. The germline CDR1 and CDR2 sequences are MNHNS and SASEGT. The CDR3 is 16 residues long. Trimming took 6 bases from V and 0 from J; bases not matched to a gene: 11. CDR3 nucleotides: TGTGCCAGCAGGACGGGGGGAGGGACCTACTCCTACGAGCAGTACTTC. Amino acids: CASRTGGGTYSYEQYF.